A single sample is the source of the 14 T cell receptor beta chains below, sequenced in a study of blood T cell repertoires in COVID-19. TCRdb's copy holds only in-frame clones and misses some; the assay was immunoSEQ multiplex PCR. This table has 130,000 to 150,000 clones, 85% to 90% appearing once. Material: peripheral blood. The receptors here all came from a woman in her thirties or forties with acute or convalescent COVID-19.

The V call is TRBV6-5, the J call TRBJ1-1; 7 nucleotides match TRBD1. V gave up 0 bases and J gave up 3 bases; unmatched junction bases: 4. This CDR3 has 15 residues. Looked up from germline, CDR1 is MNHEY and CDR2 is SVGAGI. CDR3: CASSYSKQGYTEAFF. CDR3 sequence (DNA): TGTGCCAGCAGTTACTCGAAACAGGGGTACACTGAAGCTTTCTTT.

Comments on this clone: The junction departs from germline at one end; a sequencing error may be responsible. The chain is built from TRBV12-3 or TRBV12-4 and TRBJ2-7; 9 nucleotides align to TRBD2. CDR3 size: 13 residues. CDR3 region: CASSPKGLAGPRF. The DNA of the CDR3 is TGTGCCAGCAGTCCGAAAGGGCTAGCGGGGCCTCGCTTC.

The V call is TRBV6-2 or TRBV6-3, the J call TRBJ2-1, with 7 bases identical to TRBD2. The V segment lost 2 bases and the J segment 4 bases; nucleotides outside the gene matches: 5. The CDR3 contains 15 residues. The germline CDR1 and CDR2 sequences are MNHEY and SVGEGT. CDR3 coding DNA: TGTGCCAGCAGTTACCCCCGGACTAGGTACAATGAGCAGTTCTTC. This codes for CASSYPRTRYNEQFF.

The chain recombines TRBV5-1 with TRBJ1-1; D perhaps matches TRBD1 (6 bases). The germline gives CDR1 SGHRS, CDR2 YFSETQ. This CDR3 is 13 amino acids long. The ends were cut back, 6 bases at V and 4 bases at J, with 13 bases in the middle. In DNA, the CDR3 is TGCGCCAGCACTAAGGGGGAAGGCACTGAAGCTTTCTTT. Residues: CASTKGEGTEAFF.

The rearrangement joins TRBV18 to TRBJ2-7; 8 bases are a match to TRBD1. From germline, CDR1 is KGHSH and CDR2 LQKENI. After removal of 6 bases from V and 6 bases from J, the junction contained 13 bases not matched to a gene. The CDR3 runs to 15 residues. The CDR3 spells CASSQSPGGSGEQYF. The CDR3 bases are TGTGCCAGCTCCCAGAGTCCAGGGGGCTCTGGCGAGCAGTACTTC.

The chain is built from TRBV18 and TRBJ2-7, with D possibly being TRBD1 (5 bases). Between the trimmed V and J ends, which lost 0 bases and 7 bases, there was a span of 16 bases. This CDR3 is built from 15 residues. CDR1 and CDR2 from the germline V gene are KGHSH and LQKENI. CDR3 DNA sequence: TGTGCCAGCTCACCACCGGGGCAGGTGCTTTTGGAGCAGTACTTC. This encodes CASSPPGQVLLEQYF.

The V gene is TRBV6-4, the J gene TRBJ1-1, with a weak D call TRBD1 (6 bases). Germline lookup yields CDR1 MRHNA and CDR2 SNTAGT. The CDR3 loop spans 15 amino acids. Between the trimmed V and J ends, which lost 8 bases and 1 base, there was a span of 17 bases. CDR3 in amino acids: CASSPSGTPNTEAFF. Written as DNA, the CDR3 is TGTGCCAGCTCCCCTTCCGGGACACCGAACACTGAAGCTTTCTTT.

This sequence joins TRBV13 and TRBJ1-5; 9 bases fit TRBD1. CDR1 is PRHDT and CDR2 is FYEKMQ in the germline V gene (reference sequence). The J segment lost 4 bases and the V segment lost 5 bases, leaving 6 bases of the junction unmatched. CDR3 length: 15 amino acids. CDR3 sequence (DNA): TGTGCCAGCAGCCAGGGACAGGGACGGAATCAGCCCCAGCATTTT. It specifies CASSQGQGRNQPQHF.

The chain recombines TRBV11-2 with TRBJ1-2, with TRBD1 matching over 7 bases. Unmatched junction bases numbered 13, after V lost 5 bases and J lost 4 bases. Looked up from germline, CDR1 is SGHAT and CDR2 is FQNNGV. The CDR3 is 16 residues long. CDR3 nucleotides: TGTGCCAGCAGCCTCTCCCGACAGGGCGACTTCTATGGCTACACCTTC. Translating it yields CASSLSRQGDFYGYTF.

This chain uses TRBV6-2 or TRBV6-3 with TRBJ1-1; TRBD1 is a possible D gene (6 bases). Trimming took 6 bases from V and 1 from J, leaving 18 bases between them. The CDR3 length is 16 residues. Germline values: CDR1 MNHEY, CDR2 SVGEGT. CDR3 sequence reads: CASSWGWGRGNTEAFF. CDR3 coding DNA: TGTGCCAGCAGCTGGGGTTGGGGGCGAGGGAACACTGAAGCTTTCTTT.

The chain has TRBV28 and TRBJ2-7; perhaps TRBD1 as D (7 bases). Germline CDR1 MDHEN, CDR2 SYDVKM. This CDR3 is 16 amino acids long. V was cut by 7 bases and J by 3 bases, with 22 bases left in between. The CDR3: CASKNGGAGQFYEQYF. The CDR3 DNA sequence: TGTGCCAGCAAAAATGGGGGTGCGGGACAGTTCTACGAGCAGTACTTC.

A word on this clone: One junction end disagrees with the germline gene, perhaps due to a read error. The chain employs TRBV4-3 and TRBJ2-7; D is possibly TRBD2 (7 bases). The CDR3 loop spans 14 amino acids. Germline-derived CDR1 and CDR2 are LGHNA and YSLEER. The DNA for the CDR3 is TGCGCCCGCAGCCAAGGGGGGGGGCGGAACGAGCAGTACTTC. Protein: CARSQGGGRNEQYF.

The chain is built from TRBV6-6 and TRBJ1-1, with D unresolved. Germline V lookup: CDR1 MNHNY, CDR2 SVGAGI (reference sequence). CDR3 length: 15 residues. V was pared by 5 bases and J by 6 bases, with 19 bases between. The CDR3 DNA is TGTGCCAGCAGTCCCATAGGTCAGCCGAGGCCTGAAGCTTTCTTT. As protein: CASSPIGQPRPEAFF.

The rearrangement uses TRBV19 and TRBJ2-4, with no clear D. V shed 1 base and J shed 0 bases, with 7 bases lying between them. CDR3 length equals 15 residues. In germline, CDR1 is LNHDA, CDR2 SQIVND (reference sequence). CDR3 sequence reads: CASSIVGIAKNIQYF. The CDR3 DNA reads TGTGCCAGTAGTATAGTGGGCATAGCCAAAAACATTCAGTACTTC.